This TCR beta chain was recovered during a study of T cells in Graves' hyperthyroidism and ophthalmopathy. Germline CDR1 is SGHTS and CDR2 is YDEGEE. The CDR3 contains 16 residues. V lost 4 bases to trimming and J lost 7 bases; unmatched junction nucleotides: 13. There were TCR beta CDR3 regions amplified from RNA transcripts. The HTBI set primed first-round TCR CDR3 RT-PCR. Using its own MiXCR run on the multiplex PCR reads, TCRdb lists one record per CDR3 protein. The table shows under 350,000 distinct CDR3 sequences, with roughly 21% occurring only once. Graves' hyperthyroidism qualified as stable when ophthalmopathy did not progress within 18 months. At least ten counts were recorded for this clonotype. What it recognizes is unknown. Findings and caveats of the study: With a median lead of around 6.7 months before onset, the model predicted ophthalmopathy.

The sequenced material came from blood. The rearrangement uses TRBV5-8 and TRBJ2-7; TRBD2 matches at 11 bases. The receptor was isolated from a woman aged 45-60 years with Graves' hyperthyroidism. This chain's CDR3 is CASSPTSGGPLREQYF. Here the CDR3 DNA reads TGTGCCAGCAGCCCTACTAGCGGGGGCCCTTTGCGAGAGCAGTACTTC.